These 22 T cell receptor beta chains came from one sample sequenced in a study of T-cell reconstitution after alpha-beta-depleted transplantation in children. The authors prepared the TCRbeta library with unique molecular identifiers. One entry per CDR3 protein results from TCRdb running MiXCR on the PCR reads. The sample contains some 120,000 distinct CDR3 sequences, about 23% of which appear only once. Sequenced material: PBMCs, mostly from graft donor cells, taken 180 days after TCRalphabeta/CD19-depleted stem cell transplant. The receptors come from a male patient aged 2-15 years who had a stem cell transplant for chronic granulomatous disease, so the T cells may come from the graft donor.

This clonotype was detected ten times or more. The V call is TRBV20-1, the J call TRBJ2-1; no firm D call. The ends were cut back, 3 bases at V and 2 bases at J, with 8 bases in the middle. This CDR3 contains 13 residues. Looked up from germline, CDR1 is DFQATT and CDR2 is SNEGSKA (reference sequence). CDR3 protein: CSARVLPYNEQFF. In DNA, the CDR3 is TGCAGTGCTAGGGTCCTACCCTACAATGAGCAGTTCTTC.

The V and J genes are TRBV10-3 and TRBJ2-2; D remains ambiguous. The CDR3 length is 15 residues. Germline CDR1 is ENHRY and CDR2 is SYGVKD. Trimming took off 8 bases at V and 4 bases at J, with 17 bases between the two ends. The CDR3 protein is CAIAYLGSGTGELFF. The CDR3 coding sequence is TGTGCCATCGCATATCTGGGATCGGGCACCGGGGAGCTGTTTTTT.

To note about this clonotype: Being one base from a much bigger clone, this may be a read error. The chain uses TRBV2 and TRBJ2-3, with a weak D call TRBD2 (5 bases). Looked up from germline, CDR1 is SNHLY and CDR2 is FYNNEI. This CDR3 is built from 14 residues. Trimming took 3 bases from V and 0 from J, leaving 7 bases between them. The CDR3 DNA reads as TGTGCCAGCAGTGACAGGACTAGCACAGATACGCAGTATTTT. This gives the protein CASSDRTSTDTQYF.

This clonotype has at least ten counts. This rearrangement joins TRBV4-3 to TRBJ2-5, with a weak D call TRBD2 (6 bases). This CDR3 spans 14 amino acids. Trimming took 4 bases from V and 2 from J, leaving 11 bases between them. Germline loops: CDR1 LGHNA, CDR2 YSLEER. In DNA form, the CDR3 reads TGCGCCAGCAGCCCCTTGGGGGGACAAGAGACCCAGTACTTC. Translated, it gives CASSPLGGQETQYF.

The rearrangement links TRBV6-1 to TRBJ2-5; 12 nucleotides align to TRBD2. The CDR3 is made up of 16 amino acids. In germline, CDR1 is MNHNS, CDR2 SASEGT. Trimming cost V 6 bases and J 1 base; bases outside gene matches: 6. CDR3: CASRPGLAGTQETQYF. The DNA for the CDR3 is TGTGCCAGCAGACCCGGACTAGCGGGGACCCAAGAGACCCAGTACTTC.

This clonotype was found many times. The chain carries TRBV7-9 and TRBJ2-3; 9 bases fit TRBD2. CDR1 is SEHNR and CDR2 is FQNEAQ in the germline V gene (reference sequence). The CDR3 is 15 amino acids. Trimming cost V 3 bases and J 7 bases; bases outside gene matches: 8. This CDR3 reads CASSFRAGGPNTQYF. The DNA for the CDR3 is TGTGCCAGCAGCTTTCGCGCGGGGGGGCCGAATACGCAGTATTTT.

V gene TRBV6-2 or TRBV6-3 combines with J gene TRBJ2-7; no clear D. V lost 6 bases, J lost 2 bases, and 5 bases lay in between. This CDR3 is built from 11 residues. CDR1 and CDR2 from the germline V gene are MNHEY and SVGEGT. CDR3 sequence reads: CASRAPYEQYF. The CDR3 bases are TGTGCCAGCAGGGCACCCTACGAGCAGTACTTC.

This clonotype was counted a few times. The chain carries TRBV29-1 and TRBJ1-2; no clear D. The CDR3 has 11 residues. V shed 4 bases and J shed 4 bases, with 7 bases lying between them. Germline loops: CDR1 SQVTM, CDR2 ANQGSEA. CDR3 region: CSVVSPYGYTF. CDR3 bases: TGCAGCGTTGTTTCCCCCTATGGCTACACCTTC.

This clonotype was seen a single time. The CDR3 region is CASSPLFERGYEQYF. The CDR3 coding sequence is TGTGCCAGCAGCCCGCTTTTCGAGCGGGGCTACGAGCAGTACTTC. The chain links TRBV3-1 to TRBJ2-7; 7 nucleotides agree with TRBD2. Looked up from germline, CDR1 is LGHDT and CDR2 is YNNKEL (reference sequence). Trimming removed 4 bases from V and 3 bases from J; junction bases left unmatched: 9. This CDR3 is built from 15 residues.

This clonotype has a count of ten or more. The J gene is TRBJ2-1, the V gene TRBV4-2; the match to TRBD1 covers 7 bases. The CDR3 is 15 amino acids. Trimming removed 6 bases from V and 7 bases from J; junction bases left unmatched: 12. Per the germline V gene, CDR1 is LGHNA and CDR2 is YNFKEQ. The chain's CDR3 is CASRQMPGQMNEQFF. DNA for the CDR3: TGTGCCAGCAGGCAGATGCCGGGACAGATGAATGAGCAGTTCTTC.

The gene calls are TRBV12-3 or TRBV12-4 and TRBJ2-3, with D possibly being TRBD2 (6 bases). This CDR3 comprises 13 residues. V dropped 4 bases and J dropped 2 bases, with 7 bases sitting between them. The CDR3 coding sequence is TGTGCCAGCAGTTGGCGGGACACAGATACGCAGTATTTT. This codes for CASSWRDTDTQYF.

The chain uses TRBV6-5 and TRBJ1-2, with D maybe TRBD1 (5 bases). V lost 2 bases to trimming and J lost 9 bases, with 16 bases between them. This CDR3 is 14 amino acids long. The V gene's germline CDR1 is MNHEY and CDR2 SVGAGI. For the CDR3, the DNA is TGTGCCAGCAGTTACGTCGGGACTGGAAGTAGCTACACCTTC. Protein: CASSYVGTGSSYTF.

This clonotype was observed at least ten times. This chain links TRBV20-1 with TRBJ2-1, with no clear D. The V end was cut by 0 bases, the J end by 2 bases, with 11 bases between. Germline V gene sequence: CDR1 DFQATT, CDR2 SNEGSKA (reference sequence). The CDR3 contains 15 residues. As DNA, the CDR3 is TGCAGTGCTAGAGAGCGGCCAGGAACCTACAATGAGCAGTTCTTC. Translating gives CSARERPGTYNEQFF.

This chain connects TRBV20-1 to TRBJ1-4; 7 bases are shared with TRBD1. CDR3 length: 13 residues. Per germline, CDR1 DFQATT and CDR2 SNEGSKA (reference sequence). J was trimmed by 8 bases and V by 6 bases; bases with no gene match: 9. CDR3 in amino acids: CSAIERGQEKLFF. DNA for the CDR3: TGCAGTGCCATTGAAAGGGGGCAAGAAAAACTGTTTTTT.

This clonotype was seen ten or more times. The chain uses TRBV5-1 and TRBJ1-4; 10 bases line up with TRBD1. Germline V gene data show CDR1 as SGHRS and CDR2 as YFSETQ. The trim removed 0 bases at V and 7 bases at J, leaving 3 bases unmatched. The length of the CDR3 is 15 residues. CDR3 DNA sequence: TGCGCCAGCAGCTTGGTGGGACAGGGGAGTGAAAAACTGTTTTTT. Its protein is CASSLVGQGSEKLFF.

The chain couples TRBV20-1 to TRBJ2-3; D gene unclear. Trimming pared 3 bases from V and 6 bases from J, leaving 19 bases between. This CDR3 is 15 amino acids long. The germline CDR1 and CDR2 sequences are DFQATT and SNEGSKA (reference sequence). The CDR3: CSASRPAMWVDTQYF. CDR3 DNA: TGCAGTGCTAGCAGGCCAGCGATGTGGGTTGATACGCAGTATTTT.

This clonotype was counted at least ten times. V and J are TRBV12-3 or TRBV12-4 and TRBJ2-1; TRBD1 is a possible D gene (5 bases). V gave up 6 bases and J gave up 4 bases, with 13 bases separating them. CDR3 length equals 14 residues. The CDR3: CASSSISGYNEQFF. For the CDR3, the DNA is TGTGCCAGCAGCTCCATTTCAGGGTACAATGAGCAGTTCTTC.

This sequence joins TRBV5-1 and TRBJ2-3; 10 bases agree with TRBD1. The CDR3 extends over 15 amino acids. With 3 bases clipped from V and 5 bases from J, the junction kept 6 bases outside the gene matches. The germline V gene has CDR1 SGHRS and CDR2 YFSETQ. The CDR3 sequence is CASSWDRGGEDTQYF. DNA of the CDR3: TGCGCCAGCAGCTGGGACAGGGGAGGGGAAGATACGCAGTATTTT.

Many counts were recorded for this clonotype. V is TRBV6-2 or TRBV6-3 and J is TRBJ2-2; perhaps D is TRBD1 or TRBD2 (6 bases each). The length of the CDR3 is 12 residues. Deletions cut 5 bases from V and 6 bases from J, with 7 bases between. Germline values: CDR1 MNHEY, CDR2 SVGEGT. CDR3 sequence (DNA): TGTGCCAGCAGTGGGGGGCCCGGGGAGCTGTTTTTT. Translation gives CASSGGPGELFF.

The V call is TRBV20-1, the J call TRBJ2-1, with TRBD2 matching 8 bases. V was pared by 6 bases and J by 8 bases, with 12 bases of the junction left unmatched. Looked up from germline, CDR1 is DFQATT and CDR2 is SNEGSKA (reference sequence). The CDR3 runs to 14 residues. In DNA, the CDR3 is TGCAGTGCCCCCGGGTGGACTAGCCTCGATGAGCAGTTCTTC. Translated, it gives CSAPGWTSLDEQFF.

J is TRBJ2-4 and V is TRBV7-8; D perhaps matches TRBD1 (5 bases). V lost 3 bases, J lost 0 bases, and 15 bases lay in between. CDR3 length: 17 amino acids. Germline V gives CDR1 SGHVS, CDR2 FQNEAQ. The CDR3 DNA sequence: TGTGCCAGCAGCTTCCCCACAGGCCGGGTAGCCAAAAACATTCAGTACTTC. This codes for CASSFPTGRVAKNIQYF.

This clonotype was recorded many times. This chain joins TRBV4-2 and TRBJ2-1; 9 positions match TRBD2. Germline CDR1 reads LGHNA; CDR2 reads YNFKEQ. V lost 1 base and J lost 3; bases outside the gene matches: 1. There are 15 residues in the CDR3. DNA for the CDR3: TGTGCCAGCAGCCAAGGACTAGCGGACTACAATGAGCAGTTCTTC. Translated: CASSQGLADYNEQFF.